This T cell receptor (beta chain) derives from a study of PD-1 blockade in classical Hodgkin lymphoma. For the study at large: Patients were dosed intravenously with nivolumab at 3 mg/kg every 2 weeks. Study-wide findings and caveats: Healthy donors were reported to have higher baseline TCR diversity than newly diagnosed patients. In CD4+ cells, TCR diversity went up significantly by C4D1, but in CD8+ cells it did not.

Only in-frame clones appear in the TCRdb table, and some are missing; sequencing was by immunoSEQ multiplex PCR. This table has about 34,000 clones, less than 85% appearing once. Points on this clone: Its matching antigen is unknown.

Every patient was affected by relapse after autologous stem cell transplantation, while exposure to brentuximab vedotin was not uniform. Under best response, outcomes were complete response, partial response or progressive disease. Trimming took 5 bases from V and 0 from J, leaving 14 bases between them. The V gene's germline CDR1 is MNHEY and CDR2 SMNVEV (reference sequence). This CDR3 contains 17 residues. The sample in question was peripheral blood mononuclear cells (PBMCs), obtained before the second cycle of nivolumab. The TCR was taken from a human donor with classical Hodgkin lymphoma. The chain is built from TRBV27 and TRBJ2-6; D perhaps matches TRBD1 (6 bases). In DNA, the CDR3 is TGTGCCAGCAGTCCCCTGGACAGTAACTCTGGGGCCAACGTCCTGACTTTC. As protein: CASSPLDSNSGANVLTF. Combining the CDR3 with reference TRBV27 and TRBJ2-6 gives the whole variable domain EAQVTQNPRYLITVTGKKLTVTCSQNMNHEYMSWYRQDPGLGLRQIYYSMNVEVTDKGDVPEGYKVSRKEKRNFPLILESPSPNQTSLYFCASSPLDSNSGANVLTFGAGSRLTVL.